Listed below are T cell receptor beta chains from one sample, sequenced in a study of OX40 agonist ivuxolimab in advanced cancers. The assay was immunoSEQ multiplex PCR, and TCRdb's table has in-frame clones only and misses some. The repertoire consists of around 80,000 clones, with more than 70% occurring once and the leading ten covering about 0.2%. The specimen was CD4+ or CD8+ T cells sorted from blood, collected in a trial of the OX40 agonist ivuxolimab. The receptor set was obtained from an adult with an advanced solid tumor such as melanoma, head and neck, liver or kidney cancer. Each CDR3 is given with its conserved first and last residue. D genes are given only for firm matches. Clone size appears in some rows only: once, few, many, or a class for an expanded clone.

>NA|TRBJ2-1|13|NA|TRBV6-1
CASSEFPGSPQFF
TGTGCCAGCAGTGAATTCCCAGGCTCCCCGCAGTTCTTC
>NA|TRBJ2-5|13|NA|TRBV2
CASIPGPQETQYF
TGTGCCAGCATACCGGGTCCCCAAGAGACCCAGTACTTC
>NA|TRBJ2-2|14|NA|TRBV9
CASSEAGVAGELFF
TGTGCCAGCAGCGAAGCCGGTGTGGCCGGGGAGCTGTTTTTT
>NA|TRBJ1-2|17|TRBD1|TRBV5-6
CASSLLFQGASNYGYTF
TGTGCCAGCAGCTTGTTGTTTCAGGGGGCGTCTAACTATGGCTACACCTTC
>NA|TRBJ2-7|16|NA|TRBV7-9
CASTRSVGTKSYEQYF
TGTGCCAGCACCCGGTCTGTAGGAACAAAATCCTACGAGCAGTACTTC
>few|TRBJ1-5|15|NA|TRBV2
CASSESGGSNQPQHF
TGTGCCAGCAGTGAAAGTGGGGGTAGCAATCAGCCCCAGCATTTT
>NA|TRBJ2-1|13|NA|TRBV11-2
CASSLIPIDEQFF
TGTGCCAGCAGCTTGATCCCCATCGATGAGCAGTTCTTC
>NA|TRBJ2-1|12|NA|TRBV19
CASSIDINEQFF
TGTGCCAGTAGTATAGATATCAATGAGCAGTTCTTC
>NA|TRBJ2-1|14|NA|TRBV28
CASSLLRLYNEQFF
TGTGCCAGCAGCCTCCTCAGGTTGTACAATGAGCAGTTCTTC
>NA|TRBJ2-7|13|TRBD2|TRBV5-6
CASSLAGPYEQYF
TGTGCCAGCAGCTTAGCGGGGCCCTACGAGCAGTACTTC
>NA|TRBJ2-7|16|NA|TRBV11-2
CASRQPGQIISYEQYF
TGTGCCAGCAGACAACCGGGACAAATAATCTCCTACGAGCAGTACTTC
>once|TRBJ1-3|12|NA|TRBV7-9
CASSFPGNTIYF
TGTGCCAGCAGCTTCCCTGGAAACACCATATATTTT
>NA|TRBJ2-5|13|NA|TRBV30
CAWSSGRRETQYF
TGTGCCTGGAGTAGCGGGCGGCGGGAGACCCAGTACTTC
>NA|TRBJ2-3|14|NA|TRBV5-1
CASSLGGGPDTQYF
TGCGCCAGCAGCTTAGGAGGGGGTCCAGATACGCAGTATTTT
>NA|TRBJ1-1|14|NA|TRBV4-2
CASSQDQNGGEAFF
TGTGCCAGCAGCCAAGATCAAAATGGGGGAGAAGCTTTCTTT
>NA|TRBJ1-1|13|NA|TRBV19
CASSIGRRAEAFF
TGTGCCAGTAGTATAGGTAGGAGGGCTGAAGCTTTCTTT
>NA|TRBJ2-3|15|NA|TRBV5-1
CASSLGTIGADTQYF
TGCGCCAGCAGCTTGGGTACAATTGGAGCAGATACGCAGTATTTT
>NA|TRBJ2-3|16|TRBD2|TRBV11-1
CASSLELAGGTDTQYF
TGTGCCAGCAGCTTAGAACTAGCGGGGGGCACAGATACGCAGTATTTT
>NA|TRBJ2-7|13|NA|TRBV11-1
CASSFIGQNEQYF
TGTGCCAGCAGCTTTATAGGACAGAACGAGCAGTACTTC
>NA|TRBJ1-6|14|NA|TRBV6-6
CASRPGQTNSPLHF
TGTGCCAGCAGACCGGGACAAACAAATTCACCCCTCCACTTT
>NA|TRBJ1-1|14|NA|TRBV10-3
CAISRDTMNTEAFF
TGTGCCATCAGCCGAGACACCATGAACACTGAAGCTTTCTTT
>NA|TRBJ2-7|14|NA|TRBV28
CASSQIPQGYEQYF
TGTGCCAGCAGCCAGATCCCACAGGGCTACGAGCAGTACTTC
>few|TRBJ2-7|13|NA|TRBV28
CASRGAGPGEQYF
TGTGCCAGTCGGGGCGCGGGGCCCGGGGAGCAGTACTTC
>NA|TRBJ1-4|14|NA|TRBV14
CASSQLLQGEKLFF
TGTGCCAGCAGCCAGCTCCTCCAGGGAGAAAAACTGTTTTTT
>NA|TRBJ1-5|17|TRBD1|TRBV9
CASSVDPGTGNNQPQHF
TGTGCCAGCAGCGTAGATCCAGGGACAGGGAATAATCAGCCCCAGCATTTT
>NA|TRBJ1-5|16|NA|TRBV6-4
CASSDSIQGFKQPQHF
TGTGCCAGCAGTGACTCGATACAGGGTTTCAAGCAGCCCCAGCATTTT
>NA|TRBJ2-3|13|TRBD2|TRBV19
CASRREWTDTQYF
TGTGCCAGTAGGCGGGAGTGGACAGATACGCAGTATTTT
>once|TRBJ2-2|15|NA|TRBV7-8
CASSLRGRLTGELFF
TGTGCCAGCAGCTTACGTGGAAGGCTCACCGGGGAGCTGTTTTTT
>NA|TRBJ2-5|14|TRBD2|TRBV12-5
CASGLGGSGETQYF
TGTGCTAGTGGTTTGGGCGGGAGTGGCGAGACCCAGTACTTC
>NA|TRBJ1-1|13|TRBD1|TRBV7-6
CASSSRTGGEAFF
TGTGCCAGCAGCTCTCGGACAGGGGGTGAAGCTTTCTTT
>NA|TRBJ2-7|14|NA|TRBV13
CASSLQGSPYEQYF
TGTGCCAGCAGCTTACAGGGCAGTCCCTACGAGCAGTACTTC
>once|TRBJ2-5|13|NA|TRBV30
CAWTMGGRETQYF
TGTGCCTGGACTATGGGGGGGCGAGAGACCCAGTACTTC
>NA|TRBJ2-7|17|NA|TRBV21-1
CASSKELTGQKAYERYF
TGTGCCAGCAGCAAAGAGTTAACGGGACAGAAAGCCTACGAGCGGTACTTC
>NA|TRBJ1-1|15|TRBD1|TRBV19
CASSMGQGQNTEAFF
TGTGCCAGTAGTATGGGACAGGGGCAAAATACTGAAGCTTTCTTT
>NA|TRBJ1-4|15|NA|TRBV19
CASSISGATNEKLFF
TGTGCCAGTAGTATTTCCGGTGCAACTAATGAAAAACTGTTTTTT
>NA|TRBJ2-2|15|NA|TRBV2
CASSIRQGSAGELFF
TGTGCCAGCAGTATTAGGCAGGGGTCCGCCGGGGAGCTGTTTTTT
>NA|TRBJ1-6|13|NA|TRBV6-6
CASSFQGGSPLHF
TGTGCCAGCAGTTTTCAGGGCGGTTCACCCCTCCACTTT
>NA|TRBJ2-1|15|TRBD1|TRBV28
CASSTGVGTYNEQFF
TGTGCCAGCAGTACAGGGGTGGGAACCTACAATGAGCAGTTCTTC
>NA|TRBJ1-5|15|TRBD1|TRBV6-6
CASKLTGDSNQPQHF
TGTGCCAGCAAACTGACAGGGGATAGCAATCAGCCCCAGCATTTT
>NA|TRBJ1-5|15|TRBD1|TRBV30
CAWKAGGYSNQPQHF
TGTGCCTGGAAGGCAGGGGGGTATAGCAATCAGCCCCAGCATTTT
>NA|TRBJ2-1|12|NA|TRBV7-7
CASIPAWDEQFF
TGTGCCAGCATTCCCGCGTGGGACGAGCAGTTCTTC
>NA|TRBJ2-5|15|NA|TRBV6-5
CASSSHSRPQETQYF
TGTGCCAGCAGTTCTCACTCCCGACCCCAAGAGACCCAGTACTTC
>NA|TRBJ2-3|19|TRBD2|TRBV7-9
CASSPTTLRTSGVTDTQYF
TGTGCCAGCAGCCCAACGACCCTTCGGACTAGCGGGGTCACAGATACGCAGTATTTT
>NA|TRBJ1-1|17|NA|TRBV7-8
CASRLTGGSGMNTEAFF
TGTGCCAGCAGGTTGACTGGGGGTTCGGGCATGAACACTGAAGCTTTCTTT
>NA|TRBJ1-1|14|TRBD1|TRBV7-3
CASSRQGMNTEAFF
TGTGCCAGCAGCCGACAGGGTATGAACACTGAAGCTTTCTTT
>NA|TRBJ1-1|15|NA|TRBV27
CASSLSPIPNTEAFF
TGTGCCAGCAGTTTGTCGCCGATACCGAACACTGAAGCTTTCTTT
>NA|TRBJ2-3|13|NA|TRBV7-3
CASSPSGADTQYF
TGTGCCAGCAGCCCAAGTGGGGCAGATACGCAGTATTTT
>NA|TRBJ2-1|14|NA|TRBV6-1
CASSTRGTYNEQFF
TGTGCCAGCAGCACCAGAGGAACCTACAATGAGCAGTTCTTC
>once|TRBJ1-5|19|TRBD1|TRBV19
CASSIDPRAGQGPNQPQHF
TGTGCCAGTAGTATAGATCCCCGCGCGGGACAGGGGCCCAATCAGCCCCAGCATTTT
>NA|TRBJ2-3|15|NA|TRBV18
CASSPDGLGTDTQYF
TGTGCCAGCTCACCGGATGGGCTGGGCACAGATACGCAGTATTTT
>NA|TRBJ2-2|15|NA|TRBV9
CASSVVGGDTGELFF
TGTGCCAGCAGCGTAGTAGGGGGGGACACCGGGGAGCTGTTTTTT
>NA|TRBJ2-5|14|NA|TRBV30
CAWSVLMQKETQYF
TGTGCCTGGAGTGTATTAATGCAAAAAGAGACCCAGTACTTC
>few|TRBJ2-5|11|NA|TRBV19
CASSFRETQYF
TGTGCCAGTAGTTTTAGGGAGACCCAGTACTTC